This passage covers 14 T cell receptor beta chains from one sample sequenced in a study of blood T cell repertoires in COVID-19 (dated by TCRdb to 2018 to 2020). Libraries were prepared through the immunoSEQ multiplex PCR assay. The table comes from immuneACCESS by way of TCRdb, which keeps in-frame sequences with V and J called. Part of the clones is missing from these tables; in studies checked, under half for an unresolved V gene and the rest for unknown reasons. This sample is represented by about 190,000 clones; nearly 90% of them were singletons. The ten top clones hold roughly 5.6% of the sample. The specimen sequenced was peripheral blood. The receptors were gathered from a middle-aged woman who had recovered from COVID-19.

V gene TRBV4-2 combines with J gene TRBJ2-1; 10 positions agree with TRBD2. Losses at the gene ends were 7 bases for V and 5 bases for J; bases not matched to a gene: 11. This CDR3 has 16 amino acids. Germline CDR1 LGHNA, CDR2 YNFKEQ. CDR3 residues: CASISNPAGGHNEQFF. Written as DNA, the CDR3 is TGTGCCAGCATCTCCAACCCAGCGGGAGGGCACAATGAGCAGTTCTTC.

The chain employs TRBV4-2 and TRBJ1-2; D perhaps matches TRBD1 (5 bases). The CDR3 extends over 15 amino acids. V was trimmed by 0 bases and J by 8 bases, leaving 16 bases between them. Germline CDR1 is LGHNA and CDR2 is YNFKEQ. This chain's CDR3 is CASSQEAGGAWGYTF. In nucleotides, the CDR3 is TGTGCCAGCAGCCAAGAGGCGGGAGGGGCTTGGGGCTACACCTTC.

The rearrangement links TRBV7-2 to TRBJ2-2, with 8 nucleotides matching TRBD2. Trimming removed 3 bases from V and 0 bases from J; junction bases left unmatched: 6. This CDR3 spans 17 amino acids. Germline CDR1 is SGHTA and CDR2 is FQGNSA. The CDR3 DNA reads TGTGCCAGCAGCTTTCGAGACGGGAGGGCGAACACCGGGGAGCTGTTTTTT. Its protein product is CASSFRDGRANTGELFF.

The chain carries TRBV5-1 and TRBJ1-4, with TRBD1 as a possible D gene (6 bases). Germline V gene data show CDR1 as SGHRS and CDR2 as YFSETQ. With 7 bases removed from V and 8 bases from J, the gap between germline ends came to 18 bases. The CDR3 has 14 amino acids. The CDR3 region is CASAARGAGEKLFF. CDR3 coding DNA: TGCGCCAGCGCTGCGCGGGGGGCGGGAGAAAAACTGTTTTTT.

The chain recombines TRBV27 with TRBJ2-2; 8 bases match TRBD2. The CDR3 loop spans 17 amino acids. Germline values: CDR1 MNHEY, CDR2 SMNVEV (reference sequence). V gave up 3 bases and J gave up 5 bases; unmatched junction bases: 11. CDR3 sequence (DNA): TGTGCCAGCAGTTTCTCCGGGGTAGCGGGAATTACCGGGGAGCTGTTTTTT. It specifies CASSFSGVAGITGELFF.

The CDR3 DNA is TGTGCCAGCAGTACTAGCCCTACAGGGGTGAATGAGCAGTTCTTC. It translates to CASSTSPTGVNEQFF. V gene TRBV27 combines with J gene TRBJ2-1; possibly TRBD1 for D (7 bases). The V end lost 5 bases, the J end lost 7 bases, and 18 bases lay between the germline ends. The CDR3 contains 15 residues. CDR1 is MNHEY and CDR2 is SMNVEV in the germline V gene (reference sequence).

The rearrangement uses TRBV9 and TRBJ1-1; D is undetermined. CDR1 is SGDLS, CDR2 YYNGEE, per germline. The CDR3 has 13 residues. V dropped 0 bases and J dropped 2 bases, with 5 bases sitting between them. CDR3 in DNA: TGTGCCAGCAGCGTAGACGGTAACACTGAAGCTTTCTTT. Amino acid sequence: CASSVDGNTEAFF. Based on the CDR3 plus reference TRBV9 and TRBJ1-1, the full variable domain is DSGVTQTPKHLITATGQRVTLRCSPRSGDLSVYWYQQSLDQGLQFLIQYYNGEERAKGNILERFSAQQFPDLHSELNLSSLELGDSALYFCASSVDGNTEAFFGQGTRLTVV.

This rearrangement joins TRBV27 to TRBJ1-1; the D is unclear. The germline V gene has CDR1 MNHEY and CDR2 SMNVEV (reference sequence). This CDR3 has 15 amino acids. The V gene lost 2 bases and the J gene lost 5 bases, with 15 bases spanning the gap. CDR3 amino acids: CASSLIPARGTEAFF. Here the CDR3 DNA reads TGTGCCAGCAGTTTAATTCCGGCCCGAGGGACTGAAGCTTTCTTT.

The chain recombines TRBV30 with TRBJ2-2, with 7 bases matching TRBD2. This CDR3 has 15 residues. Germline V gives CDR1 GTSNPN, CDR2 SVGIG (reference sequence). V gave up 0 bases and J gave up 6 bases; unmatched junction bases: 7. The chain's CDR3 is CAWSVRGGSAGELFF. As DNA, the CDR3 is TGTGCCTGGAGTGTACGGGGCGGGAGTGCCGGGGAGCTGTTTTTT.

This clone occurred once. The chain couples TRBV11-3 to TRBJ2-6; 9 nucleotides agree with TRBD1. The CDR3 is 16 amino acids. V gave up 3 bases and J gave up 2 bases; unmatched junction bases: 2. Germline CDR1 and CDR2: SGHNT and YENEEA. The CDR3 DNA follows: TGTGCCAGCAGCTTGGACAGGGGCCCTGGGGCCAACGTCCTGACTTTC. Translation gives CASSLDRGPGANVLTF.

The gene calls are TRBV6-5 and TRBJ2-1; 12 nucleotides agree with TRBD2. The germline gives CDR1 MNHEY, CDR2 SVGAGI. The CDR3 length is 16 residues. The V segment lost 3 bases and the J segment 2 bases; nucleotides outside the gene matches: 2. The CDR3 region is CASSYTSGRTYNEQFF. The CDR3 nucleotides read TGTGCCAGCAGTTATACTAGCGGGAGGACCTACAATGAGCAGTTCTTC.

The rearrangement joins TRBV18 to TRBJ2-2, with 7 bases identical to TRBD2. The CDR3 contains 17 residues. The V segment lost 3 bases and the J segment 5 bases; nucleotides outside the gene matches: 12. Germline V gene lookup returns CDR1 KGHSH and CDR2 LQKENI. This CDR3 reads CASSPPRTAGETGELFF. The CDR3 DNA reads as TGTGCCAGCTCACCCCCCAGGACGGCGGGAGAGACCGGGGAGCTGTTTTTT.

This clone occurred a few times. The V call is TRBV5-1, the J call TRBJ2-7; 7 bases match TRBD1. The CDR3 length is 12 residues. Germline V gene sequence: CDR1 SGHRS, CDR2 YFSETQ. V was clipped by 7 bases and J by 5 bases; unmatched bases: 6. CDR3 nucleotides: TGCGCCAGCGGGGACAGACCTGACGAGCAGTACTTC. As protein: CASGDRPDEQYF.

The chain couples TRBV6-5 to TRBJ1-2, with D unclear. CDR1 and CDR2 (germline): MNHEY, SVGAGI. V was pared by 8 bases and J by 2 bases, with 9 bases between. The CDR3 spans 12 residues. The CDR3 nucleotides read TGTGCCAGCCTACGCCGAAACTATGGCTACACCTTC. Its protein is CASLRRNYGYTF.